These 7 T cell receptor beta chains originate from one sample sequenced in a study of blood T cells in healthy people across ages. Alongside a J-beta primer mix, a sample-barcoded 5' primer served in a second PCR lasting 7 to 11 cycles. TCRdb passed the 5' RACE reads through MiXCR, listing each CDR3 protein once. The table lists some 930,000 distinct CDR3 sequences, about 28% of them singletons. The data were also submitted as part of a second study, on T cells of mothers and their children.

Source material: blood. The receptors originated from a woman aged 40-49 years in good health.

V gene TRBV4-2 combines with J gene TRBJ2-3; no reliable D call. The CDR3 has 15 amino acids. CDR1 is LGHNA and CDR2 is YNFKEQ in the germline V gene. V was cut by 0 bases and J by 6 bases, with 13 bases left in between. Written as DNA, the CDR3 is TGTGCCAGCAGCCAAGATTGGGTTAGAGGCGATACGCAGTATTTT. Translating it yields CASSQDWVRGDTQYF.

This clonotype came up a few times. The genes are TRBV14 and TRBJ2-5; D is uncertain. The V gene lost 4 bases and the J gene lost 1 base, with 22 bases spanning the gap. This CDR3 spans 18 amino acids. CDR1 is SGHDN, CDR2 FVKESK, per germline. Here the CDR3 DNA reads TGTGCCAGCAGCCCGGGTCGAGCCTCTGTCAGTATCCAAGAGACCCAGTACTTC. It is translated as CASSPGRASVSIQETQYF.

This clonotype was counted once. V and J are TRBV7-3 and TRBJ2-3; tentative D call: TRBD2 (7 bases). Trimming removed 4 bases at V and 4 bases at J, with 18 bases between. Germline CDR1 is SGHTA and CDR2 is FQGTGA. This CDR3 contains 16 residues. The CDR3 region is CASSSTGGGGADTQYF. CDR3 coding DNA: TGTGCCAGCAGCTCCACGGGGGGCGGGGGCGCAGATACGCAGTATTTT.

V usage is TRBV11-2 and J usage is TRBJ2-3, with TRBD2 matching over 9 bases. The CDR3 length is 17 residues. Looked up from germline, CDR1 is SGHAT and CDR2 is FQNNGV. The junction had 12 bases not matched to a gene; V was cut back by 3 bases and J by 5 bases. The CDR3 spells CASSFKTGGGAGDTQYF. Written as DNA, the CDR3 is TGTGCCAGCAGCTTTAAGACGGGCGGGGGGGCCGGAGATACGCAGTATTTT.

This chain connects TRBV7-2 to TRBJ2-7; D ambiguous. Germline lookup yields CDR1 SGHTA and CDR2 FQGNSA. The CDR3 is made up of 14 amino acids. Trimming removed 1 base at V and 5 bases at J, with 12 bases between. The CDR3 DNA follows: TGTGCCAGCAGCTTAGTTGTTTCGGCCGACGAGCAGTACTTC. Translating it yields CASSLVVSADEQYF.

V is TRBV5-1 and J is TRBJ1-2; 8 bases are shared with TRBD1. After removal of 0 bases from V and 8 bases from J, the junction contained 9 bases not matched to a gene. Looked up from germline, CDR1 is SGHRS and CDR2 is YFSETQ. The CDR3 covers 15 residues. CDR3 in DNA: TGCGCCAGCAGCTTGGAAGATCAGGGGGCGCGGGGCTACACCTTC. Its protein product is CASSLEDQGARGYTF.

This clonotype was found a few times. The CDR3 spells CASSTFPSSYNEQFF. The DNA for the CDR3 is TGCGCCAGCAGTACCTTCCCTAGCTCCTACAATGAGCAGTTCTTC. The V and J genes are TRBV4-3 and TRBJ2-1; no clear D gene. V gave up 6 bases and J gave up 0 bases, with 12 bases separating them. The CDR3 extends over 15 amino acids. Germline CDR1 and CDR2: LGHNA and YSLEER.